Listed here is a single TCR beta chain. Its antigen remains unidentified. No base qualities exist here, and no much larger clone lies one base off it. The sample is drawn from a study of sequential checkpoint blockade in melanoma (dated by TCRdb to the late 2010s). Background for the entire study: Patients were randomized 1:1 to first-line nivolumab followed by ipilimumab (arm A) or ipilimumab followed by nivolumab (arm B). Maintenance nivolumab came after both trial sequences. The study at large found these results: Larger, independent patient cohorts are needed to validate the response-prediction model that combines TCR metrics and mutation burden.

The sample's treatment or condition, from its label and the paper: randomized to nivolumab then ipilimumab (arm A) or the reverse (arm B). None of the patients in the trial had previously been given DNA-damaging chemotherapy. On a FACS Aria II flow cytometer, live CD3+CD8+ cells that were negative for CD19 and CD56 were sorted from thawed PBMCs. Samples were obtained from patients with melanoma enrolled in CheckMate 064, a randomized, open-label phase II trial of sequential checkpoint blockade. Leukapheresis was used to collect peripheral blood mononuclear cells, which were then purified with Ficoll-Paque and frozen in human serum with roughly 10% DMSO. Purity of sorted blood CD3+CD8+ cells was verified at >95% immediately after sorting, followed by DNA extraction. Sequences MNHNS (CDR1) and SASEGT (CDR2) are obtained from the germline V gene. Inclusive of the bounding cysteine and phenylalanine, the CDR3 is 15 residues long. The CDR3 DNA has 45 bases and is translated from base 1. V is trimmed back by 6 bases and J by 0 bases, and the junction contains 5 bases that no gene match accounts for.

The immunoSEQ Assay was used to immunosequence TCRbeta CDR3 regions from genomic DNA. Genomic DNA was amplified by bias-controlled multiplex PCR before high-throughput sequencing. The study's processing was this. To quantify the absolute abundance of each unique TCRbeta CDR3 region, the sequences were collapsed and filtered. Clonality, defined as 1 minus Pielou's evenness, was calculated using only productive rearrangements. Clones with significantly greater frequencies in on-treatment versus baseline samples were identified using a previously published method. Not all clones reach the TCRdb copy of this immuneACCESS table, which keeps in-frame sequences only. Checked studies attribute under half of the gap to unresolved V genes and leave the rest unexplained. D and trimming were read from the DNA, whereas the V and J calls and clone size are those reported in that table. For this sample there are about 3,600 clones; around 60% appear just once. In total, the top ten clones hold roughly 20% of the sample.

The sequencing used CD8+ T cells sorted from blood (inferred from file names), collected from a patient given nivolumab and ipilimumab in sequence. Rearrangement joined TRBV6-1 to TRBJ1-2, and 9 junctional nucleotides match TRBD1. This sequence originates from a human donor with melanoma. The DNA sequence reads TGTGCCAGCAGCGTGGGACAGGGCACTAACTATGGCTACACCTTC. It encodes CASSVGQGTNYGYTF.